The clone carrying this T cell receptor beta chain showed up just a few times. Its matching antigen is unknown. Preparing the TCRbeta library involved the use of unique molecular identifiers. TCRdb independently ran MiXCR on the PCR reads; one entry per CDR3 protein. The table shows some 220,000 distinct CDR3 sequences, with roughly 10% occurring only once. This entry comes from a study of T-cell reconstitution after alpha-beta-depleted transplantation in children. Trimming left V 6 bases short and J 7 bases short, with 10 bases between. The CDR3 consists of 13 residues. CDR1 is SNHLY, CDR2 FYNNEI, per germline. Study results and limitations: Several hundred expanded graft clones reportedly gave rise to the alpha-beta T cells present about two months after transplant. Surviving recipient T cells and thymic progenitors accounted for the high day-60 TCRbeta diversity observed in some patients. Once a year had passed after transplant, T-cell counts and diversity came mostly from newly produced T cells.

Sequences were derived from PBMCs, sampled before TCRalphabeta/CD19-depleted stem cell transplant. The chain carries TRBV2 and TRBJ1-6; a weak D match, TRBD1 (5 bases). The TCR sequence derives from a child under three years old with acute myeloid leukemia, due to receive a stem cell transplant. The CDR3 nucleotides are TGTGCCAGCAGGGGGACCGCGAATTCACCCCTCCACTTT. Translated: CASRGTANSPLHF.